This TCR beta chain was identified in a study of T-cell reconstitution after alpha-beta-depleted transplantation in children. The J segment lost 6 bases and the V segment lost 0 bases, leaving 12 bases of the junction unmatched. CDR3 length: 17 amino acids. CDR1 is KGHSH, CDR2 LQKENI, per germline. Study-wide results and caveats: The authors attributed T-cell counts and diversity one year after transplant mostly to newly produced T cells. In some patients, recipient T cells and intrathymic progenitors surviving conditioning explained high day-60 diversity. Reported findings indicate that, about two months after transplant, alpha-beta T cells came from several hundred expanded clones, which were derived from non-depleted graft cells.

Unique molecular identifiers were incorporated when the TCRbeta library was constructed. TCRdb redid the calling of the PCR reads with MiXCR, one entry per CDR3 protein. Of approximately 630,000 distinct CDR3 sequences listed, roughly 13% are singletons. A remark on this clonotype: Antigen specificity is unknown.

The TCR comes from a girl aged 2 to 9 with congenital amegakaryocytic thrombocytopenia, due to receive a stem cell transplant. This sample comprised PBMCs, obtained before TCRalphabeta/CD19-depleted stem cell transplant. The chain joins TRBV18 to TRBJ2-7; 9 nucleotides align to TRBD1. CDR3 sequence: CASSPPKLTQGAAEQYF. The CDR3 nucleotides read TGTGCCAGCTCACCACCGAAATTAACACAGGGGGCAGCCGAGCAGTACTTC.